The clone carrying this T cell receptor beta chain was found a few times. Its antigen is unknown. The data are from a study of T cell repertoires in cytomegalovirus infection. Across the whole study: Signatures in public TCR beta sequences pointed to both CMV infection and matching HLA type.

Broader study findings: Clonotype analysis showed dominance of the ex vivo response by HLA-C-restricted CMV-specific TCR beta clonotypes.

The CDR3 length is 15 residues. After removal of 6 bases from V and 1 base from J, the junction contained 8 bases not matched to a gene. The germline V gene encodes CDR1 MNHEY and CDR2 SMNVEV (reference sequence). TCRdb analysed the reads with MiXCR anew, one entry per CDR3 protein. The table shows nearly 450,000 distinct CDR3 sequences, with roughly 31% occurring only once. The sequenced sample consisted of PBMCs. The rearrangement links TRBV27 to TRBJ1-1; 7 bases line up with TRBD1. The receptor's source is a human donor in good health (CMV status not recorded). Some clones in this sample may be carry-over from other donors' samples. The CDR3 is CASRIQGFKNTEAFF. The CDR3 DNA is TGTGCCAGCAGGATACAGGGGTTTAAGAACACTGAAGCTTTCTTT.